A selection of T cell receptor beta chains follows, all from one sample in a study of cytomegalovirus exposure and HLA in healthy donors. Some clones are missing from TCRdb's copy, which holds only in-frame ones; the method was immunoSEQ multiplex PCR. Here the sample spans some 140,000 clones, around 80% being singletons. Sequenced sample: PBMCs. These receptors were collected from a man under 40 in good health. The CDR3 runs from the conserved cysteine through the conserved F or W. The order of the fields is V gene, D gene, J gene, clone size, CDR3 protein, CDR3 DNA. A D gene is named only where the DNA matches it firmly. The size entry is marked missing in some rows and otherwise reads once, few, many or a size class.

>TRBV6-6|TRBD2|TRBJ2-2|once
CASRPPAGGADGELFF
TGTGCCAGCAGACCGCCAGCGGGAGGGGCGGACGGGGAGCTGTTTTTT
>TRBV9|TRBD2|TRBJ2-3|-
CASTPSGTINTDTQYF
TGTGCCAGCACCCCCTCCGGGACTATAAACACAGATACGCAGTATTTT
>TRBV19|-|TRBJ1-5|-
CASRVTYSNQPQHF
TGTGCCAGTAGGGTTACATATAGCAATCAGCCCCAGCATTTT
>TRBV7-8|-|TRBJ2-6|-
CASSLGAGANVLTF
TGTGCCAGCAGCTTGGGGGCCGGGGCCAACGTCCTGACTTTC
>TRBV13|-|TRBJ1-5|once
CASSFGGPNQPQHF
TGTGCCAGCAGCTTCGGGGGGCCCAATCAGCCCCAGCATTTT
>TRBV14|TRBD1|TRBJ2-7|-
CASSQLGQGTSYEQYF
TGTGCCAGCAGCCAACTCGGACAGGGGACCTCCTACGAGCAGTACTTC
>TRBV7-2|TRBD2|TRBJ2-5|-
CASSVHPLAGGGETQYF
TGTGCCAGCAGCGTCCACCCACTAGCGGGAGGAGGGGAGACCCAGTACTTC
>TRBV4-3|-|TRBJ1-2|few
CASSQGEGGLGYGYTF
TGCGCCAGCAGCCAAGGGGAGGGGGGGCTCGGCTATGGCTACACCTTC
>TRBV9|-|TRBJ1-1|-
CASSRTSGTEAFF
TGTGCCAGCAGCCGCACAAGCGGCACTGAAGCTTTCTTT
>TRBV18|TRBD1|TRBJ2-7|-
CASSPDRGMLYF
TGTGCCAGCTCACCGGACAGGGGCATGTTGTACTTC
>TRBV21-1|-|TRBJ2-3|-
CASRSAGGSTDTQYF
TGTGCCAGCAGGTCGGCGGGAGGGAGCACAGATACGCAGTATTTT
>TRBV11-1|TRBD2|TRBJ2-7|once
CASSLTQAGGYDEQYF
TGTGCCAGCAGCTTAACACAAGCGGGAGGGTACGACGAGCAGTACTTC
>TRBV2|TRBD2|TRBJ2-1|-
CASSEVGSGRGQFF
TGTGCCAGCAGTGAAGTTGGTAGCGGGAGGGGGCAGTTCTTC
>TRBV6-1|-|TRBJ1-5|-
CASTVGREGQPQHF
TGTGCCAGCACCGTTGGGAGGGAAGGTCAGCCCCAGCATTTT
>TRBV29-1|-|TRBJ1-1|-
CSVCRGFGNTEAFF
TGCAGCGTTTGCAGGGGTTTTGGGAACACTGAAGCTTTCTTT
>TRBV4-3|-|TRBJ2-7|few
CASSQDPAGPSDEQYF
TGCGCCAGCAGCCAAGATCCGGCAGGGCCCTCGGACGAGCAGTACTTC
>TRBV28|-|TRBJ1-4|once
CASGLGGGGNEKLFF
TGTGCCAGCGGACTAGGTGGGGGGGGGAATGAAAAACTGTTTTTT
>TRBV27|TRBD2|TRBJ2-1|once
CASRPGLAAYNEQFF
TGTGCCAGCAGACCGGGACTAGCGGCCTACAATGAGCAGTTCTTC
>TRBV2|TRBD1|TRBJ1-6|few
CASSNTGGDFSPLHF
TGTGCCAGCAGTAACACAGGGGGCGATTTTTCACCCCTCCACTTT
>TRBV2|-|TRBJ2-5|once
CASRWGVEDQYF
TGTGCCAGCAGGTGGGGGGTCGAGGACCAGTACTTC